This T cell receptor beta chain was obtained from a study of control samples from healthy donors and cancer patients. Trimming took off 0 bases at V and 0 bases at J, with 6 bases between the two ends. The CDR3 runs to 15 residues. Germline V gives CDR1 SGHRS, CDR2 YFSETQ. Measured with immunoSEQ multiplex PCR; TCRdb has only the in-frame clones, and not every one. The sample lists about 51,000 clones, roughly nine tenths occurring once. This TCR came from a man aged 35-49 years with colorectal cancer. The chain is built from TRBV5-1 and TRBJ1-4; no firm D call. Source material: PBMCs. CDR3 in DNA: TGCGCCAGCAGCTTGGGAGCGTCAACTAATGAAAAACTGTTTTTT. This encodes CASSLGASTNEKLFF.